Listed below are T cell receptor beta chains from one sample, sequenced in a study of T cell responses to AZD1222 COVID-19 vaccine. The method was immunoSEQ multiplex PCR; TCRdb's version includes in-frame clones alone and lacks a portion of them. The table has fewer than 130,000 clones, about 95% seen once. Sequencing was performed on peripheral blood, taken on day 0 of AZD1222 vaccination. The receptors here all came from an adult in good health. Each CDR3 is given with its conserved first and last residue. A D gene is named only where the DNA matches it firmly.

cdr3_nt: TGTGCCAGCAGCTCCCTTCTCGGGACAGGCAATGAGCAGTTCTTC; cdr3_aa: CASSSLLGTGNEQFF; d_call: TRBD1; j_call: TRBJ2-1; v_call: TRBV3-1/TRBV3-2
cdr3_nt: TGTGCCAGCGCTCTCAGAGTTTTGGCTAACTATGGCTACACCTTC; cdr3_aa: CASALRVLANYGYTF; d_call: .; j_call: TRBJ1-2; v_call: TRBV7-2
cdr3_nt: TGTGCCAGCAGTTTCCTTGACCGAAACTATGGCTACACCTTC; cdr3_aa: CASSFLDRNYGYTF; d_call: .; j_call: TRBJ1-2; v_call: TRBV28
cdr3_nt: TGTGCCAGTAGTATAGATCCTGCAGGGGCGACCTACGAGCAGTACTTC; cdr3_aa: CASSIDPAGATYEQYF; d_call: .; j_call: TRBJ2-7; v_call: TRBV19
cdr3_nt: TGTGCCAGTAGTATCTGGGGTTCTGGGGCCAACGTCCTGACTTTC; cdr3_aa: CASSIWGSGANVLTF; d_call: .; j_call: TRBJ2-6; v_call: TRBV19
cdr3_nt: TGCGCCAGCAGTGAACAGTGGGGTAGCACTGAAGCTTTCTTT; cdr3_aa: CASSEQWGSTEAFF; d_call: .; j_call: TRBJ1-1; v_call: TRBV10-2
cdr3_nt: TGTGCCAGCAGCCCTGAAGGGGTAGTTTCGGGGGCCAACGTCCTGACTTTC; cdr3_aa: CASSPEGVVSGANVLTF; d_call: .; j_call: TRBJ2-6; v_call: TRBV11-3
cdr3_nt: TGTGCCAGTACCATCAGAGCCAACCAGCCCCAGCATTTT; cdr3_aa: CASTIRANQPQHF; d_call: .; j_call: TRBJ1-5; v_call: TRBV19
cdr3_nt: TGTGCCAGCAGCGTCAAAGGGCCCCAAATATCTGGAAACACCATATATTTT; cdr3_aa: CASSVKGPQISGNTIYF; d_call: .; j_call: TRBJ1-3; v_call: TRBV9
cdr3_nt: TGTGCCAGCAGCCAAGATATAACTAGCGGGGGCACAGATACGCAGTATTTT; cdr3_aa: CASSQDITSGGTDTQYF; d_call: TRBD2; j_call: TRBJ2-3; v_call: TRBV3-1/TRBV3-2